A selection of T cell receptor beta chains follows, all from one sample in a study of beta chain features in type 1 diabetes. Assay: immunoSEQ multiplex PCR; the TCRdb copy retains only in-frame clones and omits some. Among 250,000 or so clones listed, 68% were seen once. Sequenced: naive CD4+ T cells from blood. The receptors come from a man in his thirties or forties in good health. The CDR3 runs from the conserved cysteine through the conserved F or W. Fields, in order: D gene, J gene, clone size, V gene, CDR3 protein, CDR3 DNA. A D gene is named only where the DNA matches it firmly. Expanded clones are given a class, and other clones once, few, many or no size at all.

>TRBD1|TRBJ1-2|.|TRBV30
CAWSPGQGDYGYTF
TGTGCCTGGAGTCCTGGACAGGGGGACTATGGCTACACCTTC
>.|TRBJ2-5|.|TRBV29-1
CSVERAQFLQETQYF
TGCAGCGTTGAACGAGCCCAATTCCTCCAAGAGACCCAGTACTTC
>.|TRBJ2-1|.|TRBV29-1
CSVALKLKDNEQFF
TGCAGCGTGGCCCTGAAGTTGAAGGACAATGAGCAGTTCTTC
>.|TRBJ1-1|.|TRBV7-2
CASSLDRATAEAFF
TGTGCCAGCAGCTTAGACAGGGCGACCGCTGAAGCTTTCTTT
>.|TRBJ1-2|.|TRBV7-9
CASSFEGSYGYTF
TGTGCCAGCAGCTTCGAAGGATCTTATGGCTACACCTTC
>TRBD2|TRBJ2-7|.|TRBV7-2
CASSRRLAGDSNEQYF
TGTGCCAGCAGCCGGCGACTAGCGGGAGATTCAAACGAGCAGTACTTC
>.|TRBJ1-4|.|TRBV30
CAWSVNSASEKLFF
TGTGCCTGGAGTGTCAACAGTGCATCTGAAAAACTGTTTTTT
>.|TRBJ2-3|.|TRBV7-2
CASSLRRGPDTQYF
TGTGCCAGCAGCTTACGGCGGGGCCCAGATACGCAGTATTTT
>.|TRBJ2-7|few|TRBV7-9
CASSPLLLDSFSYEQYF
TGTGCCAGCAGCCCCCTCCTACTGGACAGCTTCTCCTACGAGCAGTACTTC
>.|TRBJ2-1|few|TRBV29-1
CSVVGRTNYNEQFF
TGCAGCGTCGTCGGGCGGACAAACTACAATGAGCAGTTCTTC
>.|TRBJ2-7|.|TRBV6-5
CASSYSSDSYEQYF
TGTGCCAGCAGTTACTCGTCGGACAGCTACGAGCAGTACTTC
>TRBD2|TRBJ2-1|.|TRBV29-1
CSVRGLARVNEQFF
TGCAGCGTCCGCGGACTAGCTAGGGTCAATGAGCAGTTCTTC
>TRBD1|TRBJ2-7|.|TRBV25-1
CASSGRGLSYEQYF
TGTGCCAGCAGTGGTAGGGGGCTATCCTACGAGCAGTACTTC
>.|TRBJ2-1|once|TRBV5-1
CASSLAEAHNEQFF
TGCGCCAGCAGCTTGGCCGAGGCCCACAATGAGCAGTTCTTC
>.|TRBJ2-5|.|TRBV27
CASRPQGGETQYF
TGTGCCAGCAGACCGCAAGGGGGAGAGACCCAGTACTTC
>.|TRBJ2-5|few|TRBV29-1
CSVDLQGETQYF
TGCAGCGTTGACTTGCAGGGCGAGACCCAGTACTTC
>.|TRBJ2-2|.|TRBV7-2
CASSLAATIGGELFF
TGTGCCAGCAGCTTAGCGGCGACGATCGGCGGGGAGCTGTTTTTT
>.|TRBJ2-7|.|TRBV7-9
CASSLAGYSYEQYF
TGTGCCAGCAGCTTAGCGGGTTACTCCTACGAGCAGTACTTC
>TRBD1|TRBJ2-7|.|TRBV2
CASSAPGTGGNEQYF
TGTGCCAGCAGTGCCCCCGGGACAGGGGGCAACGAGCAGTACTTC
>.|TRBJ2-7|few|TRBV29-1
CSVEVVGAGEQYF
TGCAGCGTTGAAGTGGTGGGGGCTGGCGAGCAGTACTTC
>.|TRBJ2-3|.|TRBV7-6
CASSLAIGADTQYF
TGTGCCAGCAGCTTAGCGATAGGAGCAGATACGCAGTATTTT
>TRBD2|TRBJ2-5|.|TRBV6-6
CASSYGAGQETQYF
TGTGCCAGCAGTTACGGAGCGGGGCAAGAGACCCAGTACTTC
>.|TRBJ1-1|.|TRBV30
CAWRMRGDTEAFF
TGTGCCTGGAGGATGCGGGGGGACACTGAAGCTTTCTTT
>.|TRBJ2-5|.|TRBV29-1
CSVKPKAGWETQYF
TGCAGCGTTAAACCAAAAGCGGGCTGGGAGACCCAGTACTTC
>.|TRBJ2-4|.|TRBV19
CASSIGVPNIQYF
TGTGCCAGTAGTATAGGAGTTCCAAACATTCAGTACTTC
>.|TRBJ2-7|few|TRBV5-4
CASSLEGHLEQYF
TGTGCCAGCAGCTTGGAGGGACATCTCGAGCAGTACTTC
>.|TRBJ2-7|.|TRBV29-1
CSVEIGGYEQYF
TGCAGCGTTGAAATCGGGGGCTACGAGCAGTACTTC
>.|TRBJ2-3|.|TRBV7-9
CASSLDGVVGDTQYF
TGTGCCAGCAGCTTGGACGGGGTGGTGGGAGATACGCAGTATTTT
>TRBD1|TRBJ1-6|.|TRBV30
CAWSTTQRGQSPLHF
TGTGCCTGGAGTACCACTCAGAGGGGGCAATCACCCCTCCACTTT
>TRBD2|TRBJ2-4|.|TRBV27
CASSSPPGGGIQYF
TGTGCCAGCAGTTCCCCGCCGGGGGGAGGCATTCAGTACTTC
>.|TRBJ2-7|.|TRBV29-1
CSAGESSYEQYF
TGCAGCGCCGGGGAGAGCTCCTACGAGCAGTACTTC
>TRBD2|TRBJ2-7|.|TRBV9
CASSGTSGAYEQYF
TGTGCCAGCAGCGGCACTAGCGGGGCTTACGAGCAGTACTTC
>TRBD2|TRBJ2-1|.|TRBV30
CAWSVGTSGYNEQFF
TGTGCCTGGAGTGTAGGGACTAGCGGGTACAATGAGCAGTTCTTC
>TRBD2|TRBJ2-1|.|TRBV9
CASSATSGYNEQFF
TGTGCCAGCAGCGCTACTAGCGGATACAATGAGCAGTTCTTC
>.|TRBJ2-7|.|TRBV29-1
CSTYVGSPTEQYF
TGCAGTACCTATGTCGGGAGTCCGACCGAGCAGTACTTC
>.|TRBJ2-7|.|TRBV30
CAWSVQTFYEQYF
TGTGCCTGGAGTGTCCAAACCTTCTACGAGCAGTACTTC
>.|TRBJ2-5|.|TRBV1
CTSSRTTETQYF
TGCACCAGCAGCCGGACTACGGAGACCCAGTACTTC
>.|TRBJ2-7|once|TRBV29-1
CSGGETYEQYF
TGCAGCGGTGGGGAGACCTACGAGCAGTACTTC
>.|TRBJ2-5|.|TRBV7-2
CASSLGRQIETQYF
TGTGCCAGCAGCCTCGGAAGACAGATCGAGACCCAGTACTTC
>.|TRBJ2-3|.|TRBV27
CASSLFRRVEDTQYF
TGTGCCAGCAGTTTATTTCGTAGGGTAGAAGATACGCAGTATTTT
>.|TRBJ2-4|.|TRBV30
CAWSATKQNIQYF
TGTGCCTGGAGTGCGACGAAACAAAACATTCAGTACTTC
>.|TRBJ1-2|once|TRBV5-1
CASSWTPGVEGYTF
TGCGCCAGCAGCTGGACCCCAGGGGTTGAGGGCTACACCTTC
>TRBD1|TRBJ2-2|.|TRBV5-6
CASSSLLRRTGYGGELFF
TGTGCCAGCAGCTCCTTGCTCCGAAGGACAGGGTACGGCGGGGAGCTGTTTTTT
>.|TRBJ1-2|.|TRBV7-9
CASSLVSWGYTF
TGTGCCAGCAGCTTAGTTTCGTGGGGCTACACCTTC
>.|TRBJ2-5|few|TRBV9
CASSVGGGGSGETQYF
TGTGCCAGCAGCGTAGGAGGAGGGGGCAGTGGAGAGACCCAGTACTTC
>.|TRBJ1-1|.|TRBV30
CAWNKGRGEAFF
TGTGCCTGGAACAAGGGGAGGGGAGAAGCTTTCTTT
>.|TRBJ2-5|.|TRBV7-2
CASSLVGTQYF
TGTGCCAGCAGCTTAGTCGGGACCCAGTACTTC
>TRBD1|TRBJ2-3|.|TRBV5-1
CASSYGQGRTDTQYF
TGCGCCAGCAGCTACGGACAGGGGCGCACAGATACGCAGTATTTT
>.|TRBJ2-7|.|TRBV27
CARQGATLRGQYF
TGTGCCAGACAGGGTGCAACCCTACGAGGGCAGTACTTC
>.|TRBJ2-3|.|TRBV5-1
CASSGSDTDTQYF
TGCGCCAGCAGTGGCAGCGACACAGATACGCAGTATTTT
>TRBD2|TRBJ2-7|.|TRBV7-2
CASSPFVSGRTYEQYF
TGTGCCAGCAGCCCGTTTGTGAGCGGGAGAACCTACGAGCAGTACTTC
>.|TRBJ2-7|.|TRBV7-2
CASSSSGGNEQYF
TGTGCCAGCAGCTCCTCCGGCGGAAACGAGCAGTACTTC
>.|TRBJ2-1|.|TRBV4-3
CASSQGGAYNEQFF
TGCGCCAGCAGCCAAGGCGGGGCCTACAATGAGCAGTTCTTC
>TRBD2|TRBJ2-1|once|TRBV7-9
CASSLAGTSGRYNEQFF
TGTGCCAGCAGCTTAGCGGGGACTAGCGGGAGATACAATGAGCAGTTCTTC